The 18 T cell receptor beta chains below come from one sample, sequenced in a study of blood T cell repertoires in COVID-19. The assay was immunoSEQ multiplex PCR, and TCRdb's table has in-frame clones only and misses some. The sample shows under 150,000 clones, about four fifths of them seen only once. The material sequenced was PBMCs or T cells enriched from blood (not recorded which). Receptors were obtained from a man between 25 and 39 years old who had recovered from COVID-19.

The chain has TRBV11-2 and TRBJ2-3; D perhaps matches TRBD2 (5 bases). Trimming shortened V by 8 bases and J by 2 bases, and 20 bases separated the two germline ends. The CDR3 has 16 amino acids. Germline V gene data show CDR1 as SGHAT and CDR2 as FQNNGV. This CDR3 reads CASGRTRGSSTDTQYF. The CDR3 DNA follows: TGTGCCAGCGGCCGAACCCGGGGAAGCTCCACAGATACGCAGTATTTT. The full variable domain, completed using reference TRBV11-2 and TRBJ2-3, is EAGVAQSPRYKIIEKRQSVAFWCNPISGHATLYWYQQILGQGPKLLIQFQNNGVVDDSQLPKDRFSAERLKGVDSTLKIQPAKLEDSAVYLCASGRTRGSSTDTQYFGPGTRLTVL.

This chain links TRBV5-4 with TRBJ1-4; 10 bases line up with TRBD1. V shed 4 bases and J 7 bases; nucleotides not matched to a gene: 4. The CDR3 loop spans 14 amino acids. Per the germline V gene, CDR1 is SGHNT and CDR2 is YYREEE (reference sequence). The DNA of the CDR3 is TGTGCCAGCAGCCAGGACAGGGGGAGTGAAAAACTGTTTTTT. Amino acids: CASSQDRGSEKLFF.

This clone was detected only a few times. V is TRBV5-8 and J is TRBJ2-7; maybe TRBD2 (5 bases). CDR1 SGHTS and CDR2 YDEGEE come from the germline V gene. V lost 4 bases, J lost 6 bases, and 14 bases lay in between. The CDR3 extends over 13 amino acids. For the CDR3, the DNA is TGTGCCAGCAGCCAGGACTTTGGGCGCGAGCAGTACGTC. It specifies CASSQDFGREQYV.

The gene calls are TRBV27 and TRBJ1-1; 7 bases agree with TRBD1. The CDR3 extends over 15 amino acids. Germline V gene data show CDR1 as MNHEY and CDR2 as SMNVEV (reference sequence). Trimming took 4 bases from V and 3 from J; bases not matched to a gene: 8. CDR3: CASSSPGQKDTEAFF. CDR3 nucleotide sequence: TGTGCCAGCAGTTCCCCGGGACAGAAGGACACTGAAGCTTTCTTT.

CDR3 nucleotide sequence: TGTGCCAGCAGTCCACAGACAGGGTTAACCGGGGAGCTGTTTTTT. The encoded protein is CASSPQTGLTGELFF. The chain combines TRBV4-2 with TRBJ2-2, with 7 bases that match TRBD1. Trimming took 6 bases from V and 5 from J; bases not matched to a gene: 9. The CDR3 consists of 15 residues. From germline, CDR1 is LGHNA and CDR2 YNFKEQ.

This chain joins TRBV7-8 and TRBJ1-2; D perhaps matches TRBD1 (5 bases). The CDR3 is made up of 15 amino acids. Germline V gene data show CDR1 as SGHVS and CDR2 as FQNEAQ. V was clipped by 1 base and J by 5 bases, with 14 bases between them. The CDR3, as DNA: TGTGCCAGCAGCTTAGACCCAGATCGGGGGTATGGCTACACCTTC. It is translated as CASSLDPDRGYGYTF. The full variable domain, its missing parts supplied by reference TRBV7-8 and TRBJ1-2, is GAGVSQSPRYKVAKRGQDVALRCDPISGHVSLFWYQQALGQGPEFLTYFQNEAQLDKSGLPSDRFFAERPEGSVSTLKIQRTQQEDSAVYLCASSLDPDRGYGYTFGSGTRLTVV.

A word on this clone: The same CDR3 also results from other DNA sequences found in this sample. The chain is built from TRBV10-1 and TRBJ1-1, with 10 bases aligning to TRBD1. The CDR3 is made up of 15 amino acids. The germline gives CDR1 WNHNN, CDR2 SYGVQD (reference sequence). Unmatched junction bases numbered 8, after V lost 6 bases and J lost 4 bases. DNA for the CDR3: TGCGCCAGCAGCTACACCGACAGGGGGCCCACTGAAGCTTTCTTT. Translated: CASSYTDRGPTEAFF.

V usage is TRBV5-1 and J usage is TRBJ1-4, with 7 positions matching TRBD1. V lost 1 base and J lost 7; bases outside the gene matches: 10. The germline V gene encodes CDR1 SGHRS and CDR2 YFSETQ. The CDR3 runs to 16 residues. The CDR3 is CASSLRVQGEGEKLFF. In DNA form, the CDR3 reads TGCGCCAGCAGCTTGCGTGTGCAGGGGGAAGGTGAAAAACTGTTTTTT.

This clone was seen a single time. V is TRBV10-1 and J is TRBJ2-7, with TRBD1 identical over 7 bases. Germline V lookup: CDR1 WNHNN, CDR2 SYGVQD (reference sequence). J gave up 5 bases and V 5 bases, and 6 bases lay outside the gene matches. The CDR3 loop spans 13 amino acids. CDR3 in amino acids: CASSFDRVDEQYF. DNA of the CDR3: TGCGCCAGCAGTTTTGACAGGGTCGACGAGCAGTACTTC.

The CDR3 DNA reads TGTGCCAGTAGTCACGCCGCTGGACAGGTGAAACGGAACACTGAAGCTTTCTTT. The encoded protein is CASSHAAGQVKRNTEAFF. The V call is TRBV19, the J call TRBJ1-1; 7 nucleotides line up with TRBD1. This CDR3 comprises 18 residues. The germline CDR1 and CDR2 sequences are LNHDA and SQIVND (reference sequence). V lost 5 bases, J lost 1 base, and 16 bases stayed unmatched.

The J gene is TRBJ2-7, the V gene TRBV6-5; the match to TRBD2 covers 9 bases. Germline V gene sequence: CDR1 MNHEY, CDR2 SVGAGI. Trimming at V came to 7 bases and at J to 2 bases, leaving 6 bases not matched to a gene. CDR3 size: 14 residues. The CDR3 DNA sequence: TGTGCCAGCACCCAGGCTAGCGGGACCTACGAGCAGTACTTC. This gives the protein CASTQASGTYEQYF.

This clone has more than one count but fewer than ten. The rearrangement links TRBV5-1 to TRBJ2-7, with 8 bases matching TRBD1. V shed 7 bases and J 6 bases; nucleotides not matched to a gene: 3. This CDR3 region has 11 residues. CDR1 SGHRS and CDR2 YFSETQ come from the germline V gene. This CDR3 reads CASGQGGEQYF. The CDR3 nucleotides read TGCGCCAGCGGACAGGGCGGCGAGCAGTACTTC.

The CDR3 coding sequence is TGTGCCAGCAGCTCCCAGACTAGCACCGGGGAGCTGTTTTTT. Translated: CASSSQTSTGELFF. The chain combines TRBV7-6 with TRBJ2-2, with D maybe TRBD2 (6 bases). The V gene lost 4 bases and the J gene lost 4 bases, with 10 bases spanning the gap. The CDR3 sequence is 14 residues long. Per the germline V gene, CDR1 is SGHVS and CDR2 is FNYEAQ.

The chain joins TRBV6-5 to TRBJ2-3, with TRBD2 matching 12 bases. Losses at the gene ends were 5 bases for V and 6 bases for J; bases not matched to a gene: 6. The CDR3 length is 15 residues. Germline CDR1 is MNHEY and CDR2 is SVGAGI. CDR3 bases: TGTGCCAGCAGTCGACTAGCGGGAGTTTTGGATACGCAGTATTTT. It specifies CASSRLAGVLDTQYF.

The sample holds one count of this clone. The chain combines TRBV19 with TRBJ1-4, with 7 nucleotides matching TRBD1. V trimming: 5 bases; J trimming: 4 bases; junction bases outside the gene matches: 4. CDR3 length: 14 residues. Germline CDR1 is LNHDA and CDR2 is SQIVND (reference sequence). The CDR3 reads CASSFGQVNEKLFF. The CDR3 DNA follows: TGTGCCAGTAGTTTCGGACAGGTTAATGAAAAACTGTTTTTT. Full variable domain (remainder filled in from reference TRBV19 and TRBJ1-4): DGGITQSPKYLFRKEGQNVTLSCEQNLNHDAMYWYRQDPGQGLRLIYYSQIVNDFQKGDIAEGYSVSREKKESFPLTVTSAQKNPTAFYLCASSFGQVNEKLFFGSGTQLSVL.

This clone was recorded many times. The gene calls are TRBV10-3 and TRBJ2-3; 11 positions match TRBD1. The ends lost 0 bases at V and 4 bases at J; junction bases unmatched: 3. Germline loops: CDR1 ENHRY, CDR2 SYGVKD. The CDR3 is 16 amino acids. CDR3 region: CAISESPGQGADTQYF. CDR3 coding DNA: TGTGCCATCAGTGAGTCCCCGGGACAGGGGGCAGATACGCAGTATTTT.

This clone was seen just once. V usage is TRBV6-5 and J usage is TRBJ2-5; 8 nucleotides match TRBD1. Per germline, CDR1 MNHEY and CDR2 SVGAGI. The CDR3 runs to 14 residues. J lost 5 bases, V lost 2 bases, and 4 bases had no gene match. For the CDR3, the DNA is TGTGCCAGCAGTTACGCAGGGGGCGGGGAGACCCAGTACTTC. Amino acids: CASSYAGGGETQYF.

The chain carries TRBV24-1 and TRBJ2-1, with D perhaps TRBD2 (7 bases). This CDR3 has 13 amino acids. V was clipped by 4 bases and J by 8 bases, with 11 bases between them. Germline CDR1 KGHDR, CDR2 SFDVKD. The CDR3: CATSEGGRDEQFF. CDR3 DNA: TGTGCCACCAGTGAAGGGGGGAGGGATGAGCAGTTCTTC.